Listed below are T cell receptor beta chains from one sample, sequenced in a study of TIL therapy for anti-PD-1-resistant metastatic lung cancer. Only in-frame clones appear in the TCRdb table, and some are missing; sequencing was by immunoSEQ multiplex PCR. Among approximately 40,000 clones listed, roughly 80% were seen once. The sample in question was blood, obtained at baseline. Receptors originate from a person between 25 and 79 years old with non-small cell lung cancer. Each CDR3 is given with its conserved first and last residue. A D gene is named only where the DNA matches it firmly. Some rows mark clone size as missing; the rest say once, few, many or name a class of expanded clone.

CASSDPSGRTDTQYF TGTGCCAGCTCCGACCCTAGCGGGCGCACAGATACGCAGTATTTT TRBV18 NA TRBJ2-3 15 TRBD2
CASGGRAGSGANVLTF TGTGCCAGCGGGGGGAGGGCCGGGTCTGGGGCCAACGTCCTGACTTTC TRBV7-9 NA TRBJ2-6 16 TRBD2
CATSGQTTDTQYF TGTGCCACCTCCGGCCAAACCACAGATACGCAGTATTTT TRBV19 NA TRBJ2-3 13 NA
CASSPSRGLSETQYF TGTGCCAGCAGCCCCTCCCGGGGACTTTCGGAGACCCAGTACTTC TRBV7-2 NA TRBJ2-5 15 NA
CASSGRTVGSYEQYF TGTGCCAGCAGCGGAAGGACAGTCGGGTCCTACGAGCAGTACTTC TRBV5-8 NA TRBJ2-7 15 NA
CASSVGSLKSYEQYF TGTGCCAGCAGCGTAGGTTCGTTGAAATCCTACGAGCAGTACTTC TRBV9 NA TRBJ2-7 15 NA
CASSEGSFGTDTQYF TGTGCCAGCAGTGAGGGCTCTTTCGGAACAGATACGCAGTATTTT TRBV25-1 NA TRBJ2-3 15 NA
CASSLFSGGVNEQYF TGTGCCAGCAGCTTGTTTTCGGGGGGCGTAAACGAGCAGTACTTC TRBV11-2 NA TRBJ2-7 15 NA
CASSLGPPEKLFF TGTGCCAGCAGCCTTGGCCCCCCTGAAAAACTGTTTTTT TRBV7-3 NA TRBJ1-4 13 NA
CASSAPGDGPWAQYF TGTGCCAGCAGCGCCCCTGGGGACGGCCCATGGGCCCAGTACTTC TRBV9 NA TRBJ2-5 15 NA
CASSLEGSGANVLTF TGTGCCAGCAGCTTGGAAGGGTCTGGGGCCAACGTCCTGACTTTC TRBV5-6 once TRBJ2-6 15 NA
CASGPSHNSPLHF TGTGCCAGCGGGCCGTCTCATAATTCACCCCTCCACTTT TRBV28 few TRBJ1-6 13 NA
CASSSPKVSNYGYTF TGTGCCAGCAGTTCACCGAAGGTCAGCAACTATGGCTACACCTTC TRBV28 NA TRBJ1-2 15 NA
CAISESRIIGTEAFF TGTGCCATCAGTGAGAGTCGCATAATCGGGACTGAAGCTTTCTTT TRBV10-3 NA TRBJ1-1 15 NA
CASSLNSLGTWEQYF TGTGCCAGCAGCTTAAACTCTCTGGGGACATGGGAGCAGTACTTC TRBV7-2 once TRBJ2-7 15 NA
CANSFLGGSYEQYF TGTGCCAACAGCTTTTTGGGCGGATCCTACGAGCAGTACTTC TRBV11-2 NA TRBJ2-7 14 NA
CASSLRGSLTYEQYF TGTGCCAGCAGCTTGCGGGGGAGTCTAACCTACGAGCAGTACTTC TRBV7-2 NA TRBJ2-7 15 TRBD2
CSVRTGGRYEQYF TGCAGCGTTAGGACAGGGGGTAGATACGAGCAGTACTTC TRBV29-1 few TRBJ2-7 13 TRBD1
CSVLPPSGVYTF TGCAGCGTATTACCTCCATCTGGCGTCTACACCTTC TRBV29-1 few TRBJ1-2 12 NA
CASSQGQNEQYF TGTGCCAGCAGCCAGGGACAGAACGAGCAGTACTTC TRBV5-6 NA TRBJ2-7 12 TRBD1
CASSKGPTDYGYTF TGTGCCAGTAGTAAAGGGCCGACTGACTATGGCTACACCTTC TRBV19 NA TRBJ1-2 14 NA
CASSSRSGRSPYNEQFF TGTGCCAGCAGCTCCCGTAGCGGGAGGTCCCCTTACAATGAGCAGTTCTTC TRBV9 medium-sized TRBJ2-1 17 TRBD2
CASSPGDRAQETQYF TGTGCCAGCAGCCCGGGGGACAGGGCCCAAGAGACCCAGTACTTC TRBV7-2 once TRBJ2-5 15 TRBD1
CASSLSGGRSYNEQFF TGTGCCAGCAGCTTAAGCGGGGGACGAAGTTACAATGAGCAGTTCTTC TRBV7-9 NA TRBJ2-1 16 TRBD2
CASRSTTSGRAYEQYF TGTGCCAGCAGATCAACTACTAGCGGGAGGGCCTACGAGCAGTACTTC TRBV28 few TRBJ2-7 16 TRBD2
CASSGTSGGSSYNEQFF TGTGCCAGCTCCGGGACTAGCGGGGGGAGCTCCTACAATGAGCAGTTCTTC TRBV19 NA TRBJ2-1 17 TRBD2
CASSYRDGYTF TGTGCCAGCAGTTACAGGGATGGCTACACCTTC TRBV28 few TRBJ1-2 11 NA
CASSQEGLANAKNIQYF TGTGCCAGCAGCCAAGAAGGACTAGCGAACGCCAAAAACATTCAGTACTTC TRBV14 once TRBJ2-4 17 TRBD2
CASSFPGQGDHTQYF TGTGCCAGCAGTTTTCCAGGACAGGGGGACCATACGCAGTATTTT TRBV28 few TRBJ2-3 15 TRBD1
CASSQDTSGRFDEQFF TGCGCCAGCAGCCAAGACACTAGCGGGCGATTTGATGAGCAGTTCTTC TRBV4-3 NA TRBJ2-1 16 TRBD2
CASSEGQGYRNEQFF TGTGCCAGCAGCGAGGGCCAGGGCTATAGAAATGAGCAGTTCTTC TRBV9 NA TRBJ2-1 15 NA
CASSLTPEHFSGNTIYF TGTGCCAGCAGCCTCACTCCGGAACACTTCTCTGGAAACACCATATATTTT TRBV7-2 NA TRBJ1-3 17 NA
CASSSGQGYHSGYTF TGTGCCAGCAGCTCGGGACAGGGCTATCATAGTGGCTACACCTTC TRBV7-9 NA TRBJ1-2 15 TRBD1
CASSFLTGTFGNEQYF TGTGCCAGCAGTTTCCTAACCGGGACGTTCGGCAACGAGCAGTACTTC TRBV6-5 NA TRBJ2-7 16 NA
CASSLDRGTGNTIYF TGTGCCAGCAGCTTGGACAGGGGGACTGGAAACACCATATATTTT TRBV7-8 NA TRBJ1-3 15 TRBD1
CASSPPVGEAFF TGTGCCAGCAGCCCGCCTGTCGGTGAAGCTTTCTTT TRBV28 NA TRBJ1-1 12 NA
CASSLRVPQLYSSYNEQFF TGTGCCAGCAGCTTACGCGTCCCTCAACTCTATAGCTCCTACAATGAGCAGTTCTTC TRBV11-2 once TRBJ2-1 19 NA
CSVKTGTKNTGELFF TGCAGCGTGAAAACCGGGACAAAGAACACCGGGGAGCTGTTTTTT TRBV29-1 NA TRBJ2-2 15 NA
CSVENEQFF TGCAGCGTTGAAAATGAGCAGTTCTTC TRBV29-1 once TRBJ2-1 9 NA
CASSLSSGGYTGELFF TGTGCCAGCAGCTTATCTAGCGGGGGGTACACCGGGGAGCTGTTTTTT TRBV5-5 NA TRBJ2-2 16 TRBD2
CASSLNPTGSGYTF TGTGCCAGCAGCTTAAACCCGACAGGCTCTGGCTACACCTTC TRBV7-2 NA TRBJ1-2 14 NA
CASSLTEANTDTQYF TGTGCCAGCAGTCTGACGGAGGCGAACACAGATACGCAGTATTTT TRBV6-4 NA TRBJ2-3 15 NA